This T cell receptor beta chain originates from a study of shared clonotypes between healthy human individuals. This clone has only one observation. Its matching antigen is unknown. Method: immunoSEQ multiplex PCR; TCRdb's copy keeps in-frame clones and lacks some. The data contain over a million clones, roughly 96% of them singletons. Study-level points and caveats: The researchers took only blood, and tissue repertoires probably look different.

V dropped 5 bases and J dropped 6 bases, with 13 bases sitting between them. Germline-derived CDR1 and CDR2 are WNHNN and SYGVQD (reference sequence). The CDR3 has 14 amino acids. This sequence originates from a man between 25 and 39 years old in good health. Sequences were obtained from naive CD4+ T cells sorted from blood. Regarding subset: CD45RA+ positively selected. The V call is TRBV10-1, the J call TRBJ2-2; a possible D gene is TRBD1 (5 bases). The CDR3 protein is CASSIRAGSGELFF. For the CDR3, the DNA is TGCGCCAGCAGTATTAGGGCAGGGTCCGGGGAGCTGTTTTTT.